This T cell receptor (beta chain) is from a study of human T cells and chemical hapten exposure. Whole-study context: DPC at 2% was the sensitizing agent, placed on roughly 2 cm by roughly 2 cm of upper inner arm skin.

Study results and limitations: Expanded TCR counts at PT1 were positively correlated with the patch test score.

This clonotype was recorded once. Its specificity is not known. Since the CDR3 does not end with the conserved phenylalanine or tryptophan, this likely comes from a read error. Via MiXCR, TCRdb re-called the RACE reads, giving one row per CDR3 protein. The profile covers 100,000 to 150,000 distinct CDR3 sequences, with approximately 12% appearing a single time and roughly 2.8% taken by the ten largest. Germline CDR1 reads SGHAT; CDR2 reads FQNNGV. V shed 5 bases and J 2 bases; nucleotides not matched to a gene: 9. The CDR3 has 15 amino acids. Time point specified: pre-sensitization, week 0. Described treatment: therapeutic diphenylcyclopropenone sensitization with weekly scalp DPC. Alopecia patients between 18 and 70 years old and suitable for DPC were used as donors.

The TCR sequence derives from a woman younger than 35 with alopecia areata. Some clones in this sample may be carry-over from other donors' samples. J is TRBJ2-7 and V is TRBV11-2, with TRBD1 identical over 7 bases. The sample was whole blood, taken in connection with sensitization to the hapten diphenylcyclopropenone (DPC). This CDR3 reads CASSVNRGLAYEQYS. CDR3 sequence (DNA): TGTGCCAGCAGCGTCAACAGGGGCTTGGCCTACGAGCAGTACTCC.